The rows below give T cell receptor beta chains drawn from one sample of a study of shared clonotypes between healthy human individuals. Profiling relied on immunoSEQ multiplex PCR, and the TCRdb table lists in-frame clones only, not all of them. The sample holds some 240,000 clones, over 60% seen once. The sample was memory CD4+ T cells sorted from blood. These receptors were obtained from a man aged 25-45 years in good health. CDR3s include the opening cysteine and the closing phenylalanine or tryptophan. D genes are given only for firm matches. Only part of the rows carry a size: once, few, many, or a class if the clone is expanded.

D: NA
J: TRBJ2-1
V: TRBV9
size: few
CDR3: CASSVAAFSNEQFF
DNA: TGTGCCAGCAGCGTAGCGGCGTTTAGCAATGAGCAGTTCTTC

D: TRBD2
J: TRBJ2-3
V: TRBV30
size: NA
CDR3: CAWRAGSGRIPDTQYF
DNA: TGTGCCTGGAGGGCAGGGAGCGGGAGAATTCCAGATACGCAGTATTTT

D: TRBD2
J: TRBJ2-5
V: TRBV2
size: NA
CDR3: CASSDSGRAETQYF
DNA: TGTGCCAGCAGTGATAGCGGGAGGGCAGAGACCCAGTACTTC

D: TRBD1
J: TRBJ2-3
V: TRBV5-1
size: NA
CDR3: CASKAQGATDTQYF
DNA: TGCGCCAGCAAAGCCCAGGGGGCCACAGATACGCAGTATTTT

D: NA
J: TRBJ2-3
V: TRBV18
size: few
CDR3: CASSQYRGAGSGDTQYF
DNA: TGTGCCAGCTCACAATATCGCGGCGCGGGGTCTGGAGATACGCAGTATTTT

D: NA
J: TRBJ2-1
V: TRBV5-8
size: few
CDR3: CASSQNEQFF
DNA: TGTGCCAGCAGCCAAAATGAGCAGTTCTTC

D: NA
J: TRBJ2-7
V: TRBV5-4
size: few
CDR3: CASSLGGPVNYEQYF
DNA: TGTGCCAGCAGCTTGGGGGGGCCCGTCAACTACGAGCAGTACTTC

D: TRBD1
J: TRBJ1-1
V: TRBV19
size: few
CDR3: CASRRTGGESIGGMNTEAFF
DNA: TGTGCCAGCCGAAGGACAGGGGGCGAATCGATTGGTGGCATGAACACTGAAGCTTTCTTT

D: NA
J: TRBJ1-2
V: TRBV18
size: few
CDR3: CASSPPGRDEYGYTF
DNA: TGTGCCAGCTCACCACCGGGCAGGGATGAATATGGCTACACCTTC

D: NA
J: TRBJ1-3
V: TRBV6-6
size: NA
CDR3: CASSYRPGDGNTIYF
DNA: TGTGCCAGCAGTTACAGGCCAGGGGATGGAAACACCATATATTTT

D: NA
J: TRBJ2-2
V: TRBV6-1
size: few
CDR3: CASSVEGNTGELFF
DNA: TGTGCCAGCAGTGTTGAGGGGAACACCGGGGAGCTGTTTTTT

D: TRBD2
J: TRBJ2-1
V: TRBV7-6
size: NA
CDR3: CASSYSTGLAGGNNEQFF
DNA: TGTGCCAGCAGCTATTCTACTGGACTAGCGGGAGGGAACAATGAGCAGTTCTTC

D: NA
J: TRBJ2-1
V: TRBV20-1
size: many
CDR3: CSARRNNEQFF
DNA: TGCAGTGCTAGACGGAACAATGAGCAGTTCTTC

D: TRBD2
J: TRBJ2-1
V: TRBV14
size: NA
CDR3: CASSQDQKGLAGSSEQFF
DNA: TGTGCCAGCAGCCAGGACCAAAAGGGACTAGCGGGATCCTCTGAGCAGTTCTTC

D: TRBD2
J: TRBJ2-1
V: TRBV7-9
size: NA
CDR3: CASSSSGREDSEQFF
DNA: TGTGCCAGCAGCTCAAGCGGGAGGGAGGATAGTGAGCAGTTCTTC

D: TRBD1
J: TRBJ1-2
V: TRBV18
size: NA
CDR3: CASSPGTAANYGYTF
DNA: TGTGCCAGCTCACCTGGGACAGCAGCTAACTATGGCTACACCTTC

D: TRBD1
J: TRBJ1-5
V: TRBV10-1
size: NA
CDR3: CASSEVHLGTALYSNQPQHF
DNA: TGCGCCAGCAGTGAGGTGCACCTTGGGACAGCACTATATAGCAATCAGCCCCAGCATTTT

D: TRBD2
J: TRBJ2-1
V: TRBV28
size: few
CDR3: CASSSPSSGRGNEQFF
DNA: TGTGCCAGCAGTTCCCCTTCTAGCGGGAGGGGCAATGAGCAGTTCTTC

D: NA
J: TRBJ2-2
V: TRBV18
size: NA
CDR3: CASSPAGSTGELFF
DNA: TGTGCCAGCTCACCGGCTGGGTCGACCGGGGAGCTGTTTTTT

D: TRBD2
J: TRBJ2-3
V: TRBV7-9
size: NA
CDR3: CASTRGGLAKLAGDTQYF
DNA: TGTGCCAGCACCAGGGGGGGACTAGCGAAACTAGCTGGAGATACGCAGTATTTT

D: NA
J: TRBJ2-2
V: TRBV5-4
size: NA
CDR3: CASSLASNTGELFF
DNA: TGTGCCAGCAGCTTGGCATCCAACACCGGGGAGCTGTTTTTT

D: NA
J: TRBJ2-3
V: TRBV5-1
size: NA
CDR3: CASSLASGDTQYF
DNA: TGCGCCAGCAGCTTGGCCTCCGGGGATACGCAGTATTTT

D: NA
J: TRBJ2-5
V: TRBV15
size: NA
CDR3: CATSRDLWETQYF
DNA: TGTGCCACCAGCAGAGATTTATGGGAGACCCAGTACTTC

D: TRBD2
J: TRBJ2-5
V: TRBV5-1
size: NA
CDR3: CASSAAGTREETQYF
DNA: TGCGCCAGCAGCGCAGCCGGGACTAGAGAAGAGACCCAGTACTTC

D: NA
J: TRBJ2-2
V: TRBV28
size: few
CDR3: CAAAQWGEGDTGELFF
DNA: TGTGCCGCAGCGCAATGGGGGGAAGGGGACACCGGGGAGCTGTTTTTT

D: NA
J: TRBJ2-2
V: TRBV7-2
size: NA
CDR3: CASSLGGGTSSFGELFF
DNA: TGTGCCAGCAGCTTAGGTGGAGGGACCTCGAGCTTCGGGGAGCTGTTTTTT

D: TRBD1
J: TRBJ2-7
V: TRBV18
size: few
CDR3: CASSPRTGGNSYEQYF
DNA: TGTGCCAGCTCACCCAGGACAGGGGGCAATTCCTACGAGCAGTACTTC

D: NA
J: TRBJ2-1
V: TRBV27
size: NA
CDR3: CASSLEVSLYNEQFF
DNA: TGTGCCAGCAGTTTGGAGGTATCCTTGTACAATGAGCAGTTCTTC

D: NA
J: TRBJ2-1
V: TRBV6-1
size: NA
CDR3: CASNLGRLTYNEQFF
DNA: TGTGCCAGCAACCTAGGGAGGCTGACCTACAATGAGCAGTTCTTC

D: TRBD1
J: TRBJ1-2
V: TRBV18
size: NA
CDR3: CASSSRTGEIDGYTF
DNA: TGTGCCAGCTCATCCCGGACAGGGGAGATAGATGGCTACACCTTC

D: NA
J: TRBJ2-1
V: TRBV2
size: NA
CDR3: CASGTRFANEQFF
DNA: TGTGCCAGCGGGACCCGATTTGCCAATGAGCAGTTCTTC

D: NA
J: TRBJ2-7
V: TRBV30
size: NA
CDR3: CAWAPDGPYEQYF
DNA: TGTGCCTGGGCCCCGGACGGACCCTACGAGCAGTACTTC

D: NA
J: TRBJ1-1
V: TRBV5-1
size: NA
CDR3: CASSFGGFTEAFF
DNA: TGCGCCAGCAGCTTTGGGGGATTCACTGAAGCTTTCTTT

D: TRBD1
J: TRBJ2-7
V: TRBV19
size: many
CDR3: CASSSRQGANEQYF
DNA: TGTGCCAGTAGTAGCCGACAGGGGGCCAACGAGCAGTACTTC